Below, 24 T cell receptor beta chains from the same sample are listed, as sequenced in a study of T cell changes during pregnancy in multiple sclerosis. Clones were sequenced by immunoSEQ multiplex PCR, and TCRdb holds only the in-frame ones, with some missing. This sample carries more than 50,000 clones, 91% of them seen once, and the ten largest clones take about 0.88%. Sequenced here: peripheral blood, sampled before pregnancy. These receptors all come from a female donor with multiple sclerosis, enrolled in a pregnancy study.

In this sample, this clone turned up once. This chain uses TRBV5-4 with TRBJ2-5; 11 bases are a match to TRBD2. CDR3 length equals 17 residues. CDR1 and CDR2 (germline): SGHNT, YYREEE (reference sequence). The junction had 4 bases not matched to a gene; V was cut back by 0 bases and J by 0 bases. In nucleotides, the CDR3 is TGTGCCAGCAGCTTGGGTATTAGCGGGGGGGACCAAGAGACCCAGTACTTC. Translating it yields CASSLGISGGDQETQYF. Using reference TRBV5-4 and TRBJ2-5 for the parts outside the CDR3, the full variable domain is ETGVTQSPTHLIKTRGQQVTLRCSSQSGHNTVSWYQQALGQGPQFIFQYYREEENGRGNFPPRFSGLQFPNYSSELNVNALELDDSALYLCASSLGISGGDQETQYFGPGTRLLVL.

The chain employs TRBV2 and TRBJ2-7, with D perhaps TRBD1 (5 bases). CDR3 length equals 14 residues. Trimming took 6 bases from V and 2 from J, leaving 14 bases between them. Germline CDR1 is SNHLY and CDR2 is FYNNEI. The chain's CDR3 is CASRTTELTYEQYF. CDR3 nucleotides: TGTGCCAGCAGGACGACAGAACTAACCTACGAGCAGTACTTC.

The V call is TRBV13, the J call TRBJ2-1, with a possible D match to TRBD2 (7 bases). This CDR3 is 14 amino acids long. Looked up from germline, CDR1 is PRHDT and CDR2 is FYEKMQ (reference sequence). Trimming left V 4 bases short and J 8 bases short, with 15 bases between. CDR3 sequence reads: CASSSNGGLDEQFF. The CDR3, as DNA: TGTGCCAGCAGCTCAAACGGGGGGCTGGATGAGCAGTTCTTC. Full variable domain (rest looked up from reference TRBV13 and TRBJ2-1): AAGVIQSPRHLIKEKRETATLKCYPIPRHDTVYWYQQGPGQDPQFLISFYEKMQSDKGSIPDRFSAQQFSDYHSELNMSSLELGDSALYFCASSSNGGLDEQFFGPGTRLTVL.

This chain links TRBV9 with TRBJ2-1; 9 bases map to TRBD2. This CDR3 contains 15 residues. V shed 4 bases and J 3 bases; nucleotides not matched to a gene: 5. Germline V lookup: CDR1 SGDLS, CDR2 YYNGEE. The CDR3 loop is CASSIGTSLYNEQFF. CDR3 sequence (DNA): TGTGCCAGCAGCATCGGGACTAGCCTCTACAATGAGCAGTTCTTC. Full variable domain (remainder filled in from reference TRBV9 and TRBJ2-1): DSGVTQTPKHLITATGQRVTLRCSPRSGDLSVYWYQQSLDQGLQFLIQYYNGEERAKGNILERFSAQQFPDLHSELNLSSLELGDSALYFCASSIGTSLYNEQFFGPGTRLTVL.

This chain uses TRBV30 with TRBJ2-7; 10 bases are a match to TRBD1. CDR3 length: 13 amino acids. Germline values: CDR1 GTSNPN, CDR2 SVGIG (reference sequence). The trim removed 1 base at V and 6 bases at J, leaving 3 bases unmatched. The chain's CDR3 is CAWSADRGIEQYF. CDR3 DNA sequence: TGTGCCTGGAGTGCGGACAGGGGGATCGAGCAGTACTTC.

The chain uses TRBV5-1 and TRBJ1-1; 8 bases map to TRBD1. V shed 0 bases, J shed 4 bases, and the junction held 2 bases outside the gene matches. This CDR3 has 14 amino acids. Germline V gene data show CDR1 as SGHRS and CDR2 as YFSETQ. CDR3 DNA sequence: TGCGCCAGCAGCTTGGAGGACAGGGCCACTGAAGCTTTCTTT. It yields the protein CASSLEDRATEAFF.

This sequence joins TRBV21-1 and TRBJ1-3; the D call TRBD1 from the table was never checked on the DNA. TRBV21-1 is a recognized pseudogene. The CDR3 consists of 14 residues. CDR3 residues: CASRRHCSGNTIYF. The CDR3, as DNA: TGTGCCAGCAGGCGACACTGCTCTGGAAACACCATATATTTT.

This chain uses TRBV20-1 with TRBJ2-7; 7 nucleotides agree with TRBD2. Per germline, CDR1 DFQATT and CDR2 SNEGSKA (reference sequence). The CDR3 length is 10 residues. After removal of 3 bases from V and 12 bases from J, the junction contained 5 bases not matched to a gene. The CDR3 DNA is TGCAGTGCTAGGGGAGGGACGGCGTACTTC. This sequence encodes CSARGGTAYF.

This clone was seen only once. This chain uses TRBV2 with TRBJ1-4; a possible D gene is TRBD1 (6 bases). CDR3 length: 15 amino acids. Looked up from germline, CDR1 is SNHLY and CDR2 is FYNNEI. Trimming left V 6 bases short and J 10 bases short, with 21 bases between. The CDR3 sequence is CASSLILHREGKLFF. The CDR3 DNA follows: TGTGCCAGCAGCCTCATCCTCCACAGGGAAGGAAAACTGTTTTTT. The variable domain in full, with the rest retrieved from reference TRBV2 and TRBJ1-4, is EPEVTQTPSHQVTQMGQEVILRCVPISNHLYFYWYRQILGQKVEFLVSFYNNEISEKSEIFDDQFSVERPDGSNFTLKIRSTKLEDSAMYFCASSLILHREGKLFFGSGTQLSVL.

This CDR3 is CAISESLGQGTEAFF. DNA for the CDR3: TGTGCCATCAGTGAGTCGCTAGGACAGGGTACTGAAGCTTTCTTT. The V call is TRBV10-3, the J call TRBJ1-1, with 8 bases matching TRBD1. With V trimmed by 0 bases and J by 5 bases, 5 bases remained unmatched. The CDR3 runs 15 residues. Germline values: CDR1 ENHRY, CDR2 SYGVKD.

In regard to this clone: The same CDR3 is also encoded by other DNA sequences in this sample. V and J are TRBV9 and TRBJ2-3; 8 nucleotides line up with TRBD2. J was trimmed by 4 bases and V by 0 bases; bases with no gene match: 4. This CDR3 is 15 amino acids long. Germline CDR1 and CDR2: SGDLS and YYNGEE. In DNA form, the CDR3 reads TGTGCCAGCAGCGTAGCTTTCGGGGGGGCAGATACGCAGTATTTT. Protein: CASSVAFGGADTQYF.

The chain joins TRBV7-8 to TRBJ2-3; 9 bases agree with TRBD2. After removal of 5 bases from V and 5 bases from J, the junction contained 11 bases not matched to a gene. Germline values: CDR1 SGHVS, CDR2 FQNEAQ. This CDR3 has 16 residues. The CDR3 is CASSLPRGGEGDTQYF. In DNA form, the CDR3 reads TGTGCCAGCAGCCTCCCGCGGGGGGGAGAGGGAGATACGCAGTATTTT.

J is TRBJ1-2 and V is TRBV7-9, with 8 bases fitting TRBD1. Germline lookup yields CDR1 SEHNR and CDR2 FQNEAQ (reference sequence). Losses at the gene ends were 3 bases for V and 8 bases for J; bases not matched to a gene: 8. The CDR3 loop spans 14 amino acids. CDR3 DNA: TGTGCCAGCAGCTTCACGGCAGGGGGCTTCGGCTACACCTTC. It translates to CASSFTAGGFGYTF.

V gene TRBV6-4 combines with J gene TRBJ2-3, with 9 nucleotides matching TRBD1. The CDR3 loop spans 15 amino acids. V was pared by 5 bases and J by 4 bases, with 7 bases of the junction left unmatched. Looked up from germline, CDR1 is MRHNA and CDR2 is SNTAGT. The CDR3 nucleotides read TGTGCCAGCAGTTCCCGGGACAGGGAGGCAGATACGCAGTATTTT. This gives the protein CASSSRDREADTQYF.

V gene TRBV7-3 combines with J gene TRBJ2-7, with a tentative D call TRBD2 (6 bases). There are 13 residues in the CDR3. In germline, CDR1 is SGHTA, CDR2 FQGTGA. V was trimmed by 1 base and J by 6 bases, leaving 10 bases between them. The CDR3 DNA sequence: TGTGCCAGCAGCTTAATCCGGGGAGGCGAGCAGTACTTC. Translation gives CASSLIRGGEQYF.

This chain uses TRBV6-1 with TRBJ2-6; D is undetermined. Germline V CDR1 and CDR2: MNHNS, SASEGT. The CDR3 length is 15 residues. V lost 0 bases, J lost 0 bases, and 3 bases lay in between. The chain's CDR3 is CASSEAISGANVLTF. Here the CDR3 DNA reads TGTGCCAGCAGTGAAGCTATCTCTGGGGCCAACGTCCTGACTTTC.

The J gene is TRBJ1-1, the V gene TRBV5-1; D perhaps matches TRBD1 (6 bases). The V and J ends lost 3 bases and 3 bases respectively, with 15 bases between them. The CDR3 contains 15 residues. From germline, CDR1 is SGHRS and CDR2 YFSETQ. CDR3: CASSSLRGLDTEAFF. Here the CDR3 DNA reads TGCGCCAGCAGCTCTCTCAGGGGATTGGACACTGAAGCTTTCTTT.

The J gene is TRBJ1-1, the V gene TRBV7-9; D gene ambiguous. This CDR3 spans 14 amino acids. CDR1 SEHNR and CDR2 FQNEAQ come from the germline V gene (reference sequence). Trimming took off 1 base at V and 1 base at J, with 7 bases between the two ends. In DNA, the CDR3 is TGTGCCAGCAGCTTAGGGCGGGCGAACACTGAAGCTTTCTTT. Amino acids: CASSLGRANTEAFF.

The rearrangement uses TRBV4-1 and TRBJ1-2; 7 bases map to TRBD1. V lost 3 bases and J lost 0; bases outside the gene matches: 1. CDR3 length equals 14 residues. Per the germline V gene, CDR1 is MGHRA and CDR2 is YSYEKL. This CDR3 is CASSHGQANYGYTF. CDR3 nucleotide sequence: TGCGCCAGCAGCCACGGACAGGCTAACTATGGCTACACCTTC.

The chain recombines TRBV7-3 with TRBJ2-3; TRBD1 agrees at 11 bases. Germline V gene sequence: CDR1 SGHTA, CDR2 FQGTGA. The CDR3 runs to 13 residues. With 5 bases clipped from V and 6 bases from J, the junction kept 1 base outside the gene matches. Written as DNA, the CDR3 is TGTGCCAGCAGCAGGGACAGGGGGGATACGCAGTATTTT. Protein sequence: CASSRDRGDTQYF.

This chain joins TRBV6-5 and TRBJ2-7, with 9 bases that match TRBD1. V dropped 0 bases and J dropped 5; count of bases not matched to a gene: 5. Germline V gives CDR1 MNHEY, CDR2 SVGAGI. The CDR3 totals 15 residues. CDR3 nucleotides: TGTGCCAGCAGTTACTCGGGACAGGGAATCGACGAGCAGTACTTC. It encodes CASSYSGQGIDEQYF.

Worth noting for this clone: The same CDR3 can be traced to other DNA sequences in this sample. V usage is TRBV9 and J usage is TRBJ2-7, with D possibly being TRBD1 (6 bases). The CDR3 covers 14 residues. V was pared by 1 base and J by 0 bases, with 8 bases between. Germline V CDR1 and CDR2: SGDLS, YYNGEE. CDR3 amino acids: CASSVRGSSYEQYF. The CDR3 nucleotides are TGTGCCAGCAGCGTAAGGGGGAGCTCCTACGAGCAGTACTTC. Based on the CDR3 plus reference TRBV9 and TRBJ2-7, the full variable domain is DSGVTQTPKHLITATGQRVTLRCSPRSGDLSVYWYQQSLDQGLQFLIQYYNGEERAKGNILERFSAQQFPDLHSELNLSSLELGDSALYFCASSVRGSSYEQYFGPGTRLTVT.

The rearrangement links TRBV7-2 to TRBJ2-5; tentative D call: TRBD2 (6 bases). Germline V gene lookup returns CDR1 SGHTA and CDR2 FQGNSA. V lost 5 bases and J 2 bases, leaving 12 bases between the germline ends. The CDR3 has 14 amino acids. The CDR3 loop is CASSPRDSQETQYF. The DNA of the CDR3 is TGTGCCAGCAGCCCACGGGACTCTCAAGAGACCCAGTACTTC.

V and J are TRBV5-6 and TRBJ1-2; D call uncertain. CDR1 is SGHDT and CDR2 is YYEEEE in the germline V gene. Trimming took 0 bases from V and 6 from J, leaving 15 bases between them. This CDR3 comprises 15 residues. The CDR3 loop is CASSLAGNQIHGYTF. The DNA of the CDR3 is TGTGCCAGCAGCTTGGCCGGGAACCAGATTCATGGCTACACCTTC. The entire variable domain, with the rest obtained from reference TRBV5-6 and TRBJ1-2, is as follows: DAGVTQSPTHLIKTRGQQVTLRCSPKSGHDTVSWYQQALGQGPQFIFQYYEEEERQRGNFPDRFSGHQFPNYSSELNVNALLLGDSALYLCASSLAGNQIHGYTFGSGTRLTVV.